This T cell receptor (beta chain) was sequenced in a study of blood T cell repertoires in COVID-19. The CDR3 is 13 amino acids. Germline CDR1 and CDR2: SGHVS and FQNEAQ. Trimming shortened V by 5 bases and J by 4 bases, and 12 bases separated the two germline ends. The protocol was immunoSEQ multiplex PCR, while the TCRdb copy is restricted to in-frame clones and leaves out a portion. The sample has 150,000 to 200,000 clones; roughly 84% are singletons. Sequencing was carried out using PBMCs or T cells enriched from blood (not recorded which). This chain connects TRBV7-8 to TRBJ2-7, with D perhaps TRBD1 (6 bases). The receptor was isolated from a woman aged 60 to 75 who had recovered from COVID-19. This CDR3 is CASSLQGFYEQYF. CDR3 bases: TGTGCCAGCAGCCTTCAGGGGTTTTACGAGCAGTACTTC.